The 32 T cell receptor beta chains below all came from one sample that was sequenced in a study of T cell responses to AZD1222 COVID-19 vaccine. Sequencing was performed with immunoSEQ multiplex PCR; in TCRdb, only in-frame clones are kept and a portion is missing. The sample lists about 100,000 clones, about 87% occurring once. The sequenced sample was peripheral blood, obtained on day 0 of AZD1222 vaccination. The receptors derive from an adult in good health.

The V call is TRBV6-5, the J call TRBJ2-7; D may be TRBD1 or TRBD2 (5 bases each). Trimming left V 4 bases short and J 4 bases short, with 17 bases between. The CDR3 is made up of 15 amino acids. Germline V gene lookup returns CDR1 MNHEY and CDR2 SVGAGI. CDR3 DNA sequence: TGTGCCAGCAGTTTGAGTCGGGACCTAATATACGAGCAGTACTTC. Encoded protein: CASSLSRDLIYEQYF.

This sequence joins TRBV12-3 or TRBV12-4 and TRBJ2-1; possibly TRBD1 for D (6 bases). V was cut by 3 bases and J by 9 bases, with 12 bases left in between. This CDR3 has 13 amino acids. The CDR3 DNA follows: TGTGCCAGCAGTTTTGACACCAGGGGTGAGCAGTTCTTC. This codes for CASSFDTRGEQFF.

The chain links TRBV6-2 or TRBV6-3 to TRBJ2-3, with a possible D match to TRBD1 (5 bases). The CDR3 is made up of 13 amino acids. V was shortened by 2 bases and J by 4 bases, with 7 bases between the two germline ends. CDR1 and CDR2 from the germline V gene are MNHEY and SVGEGT. CDR3: CASSYPGPDTQYF. CDR3 bases: TGTGCCAGCAGTTACCCAGGGCCAGATACGCAGTATTTT.

V and J are TRBV19 and TRBJ1-1; D might be TRBD1 (5 bases). The CDR3 length is 12 residues. V was pared by 4 bases and J by 3 bases, with 6 bases between. Germline values: CDR1 LNHDA, CDR2 SQIVND (reference sequence). The CDR3: CASSKGYTEAFF. The CDR3, as DNA: TGTGCCAGTAGTAAGGGGTACACTGAAGCTTTCTTT.

In this sample, this clone turned up once. The chain carries TRBV4-2 and TRBJ2-3; 16 positions match TRBD2. The germline CDR1 and CDR2 sequences are LGHNA and YNFKEQ. The ends lost 9 bases at V and 3 bases at J; junction bases unmatched: 12. The length of the CDR3 is 18 residues. CDR3 nucleotide sequence: TGTGCCAGACCCAGACCGGGACTAGCGGGGGGGCGAACAGATACGCAGTATTTT. Its translation: CARPRPGLAGGRTDTQYF.

As DNA, the CDR3 is TGTGCCAGCAGTACAGGTATCAGTGCGGGCGGGCAAGAGACCCAGTACTTC. It translates to CASSTGISAGGQETQYF. This chain links TRBV6-2 or TRBV6-3 with TRBJ2-5; D is possibly TRBD1 or TRBD2 (5 bases each). The CDR3 sequence is 17 residues long. Germline V lookup: CDR1 MNHEY, CDR2 SVGEGT. The V and J ends lost 5 bases and 2 bases respectively, with 21 bases between them.

This chain links TRBV24-1 with TRBJ2-4, with D possibly being TRBD1 (6 bases). The CDR3 consists of 18 residues. V lost 7 bases and J 0 bases, leaving 21 bases between the germline ends. Germline lookup yields CDR1 KGHDR and CDR2 SFDVKD. The CDR3 spells CATSTGHRIELAKNIQYF. The CDR3 DNA reads as TGTGCCACCAGCACGGGACACCGGATAGAATTAGCCAAAAACATTCAGTACTTC.

The chain recombines TRBV13 with TRBJ1-2; TRBD1 aligns across 7 bases. Trimming cost V 0 bases and J 7 bases; bases outside gene matches: 5. Germline CDR1 PRHDT, CDR2 FYEKMQ (reference sequence). The CDR3 consists of 14 residues. The CDR3 DNA reads TGTGCCAGCAGCTTAGGACAGGGGCAGCGTGGCTACACCTTC. Translated, it gives CASSLGQGQRGYTF.

The gene calls are TRBV18 and TRBJ1-6; D is unclear. In germline, CDR1 is KGHSH, CDR2 LQKENI. The CDR3 is 13 residues long. Trimming removed 3 bases at V and 8 bases at J, with 8 bases between. The CDR3 bases are TGTGCCAGCTCACCTCAAGAGGATTCACCCCTCCACTTT. Encoded protein: CASSPQEDSPLHF.

This chain uses TRBV4-2 with TRBJ1-5; D uncertain. Trimming removed 0 bases from V and 7 bases from J, with 16 bases in between. Germline lookup yields CDR1 LGHNA and CDR2 YNFKEQ. The CDR3 consists of 16 residues. CDR3 sequence reads: CASSQELTARSQPQHF. The CDR3 bases are TGTGCCAGCAGCCAAGAGCTCACTGCACGGTCACAGCCCCAGCATTTT.

The table lists this clone with many counts. This chain joins TRBV6-5 and TRBJ2-7; TRBD1 might be the D (5 bases). Trimming removed 7 bases from V and 3 bases from J, with 16 bases in between. Germline V lookup: CDR1 MNHEY, CDR2 SVGAGI. The CDR3 totals 14 residues. The CDR3 protein is CASTQRGNVYEQYF. CDR3 sequence (DNA): TGTGCCAGCACCCAAAGGGGAAATGTCTACGAGCAGTACTTC.

The genes are TRBV3-1 (or the pseudogene TRBV3-2) and TRBJ2-5, with unresolved D. The CDR3 is 12 amino acids. Germline CDR1 is LGHDT and CDR2 is YNNKEL (reference sequence). V was pared by 2 bases and J by 6 bases, with 7 bases between. CDR3 sequence (DNA): TGTGCCAGCAGCCAACTTAGTCAGACCCAGTACTTC. It translates to CASSQLSQTQYF.

The chain employs TRBV12-5 and TRBJ2-7; 8 bases agree with TRBD1. The germline gives CDR1 LGHNT, CDR2 FRNRAP. This CDR3 is 15 amino acids long. J gave up 5 bases and V 2 bases, and 8 bases lay outside the gene matches. Here the CDR3 reads CASGLRTGYGNEQYF. CDR3 in DNA: TGTGCTAGTGGTTTGAGGACAGGGTATGGAAACGAGCAGTACTTC.

The rearrangement uses TRBV19 and TRBJ1-1, with 9 bases fitting TRBD1. V gave up 8 bases and J gave up 2 bases; unmatched junction bases: 6. CDR1 is LNHDA, CDR2 SQIVND, per germline (reference sequence). This CDR3 has 14 amino acids. The CDR3: CASSGQGRNTEAFF. The CDR3 DNA is TGTGCCAGTTCGGGACAGGGACGTAACACTGAAGCTTTCTTT.

The rearrangement uses TRBV6-1 and TRBJ1-1, with D possibly TRBD1 on 5 matching bases. In germline, CDR1 is MNHNS, CDR2 SASEGT. The CDR3 consists of 14 residues. Deletions cut 5 bases from V and 10 bases from J, with 20 bases between. CDR3 DNA: TGTGCCAGCAGTTCTACCCAGGGAGGCCTCGGAGCTTTCTTT. Translated: CASSSTQGGLGAFF.

This clone was seen more than once but under ten times. The chain carries TRBV12-5 and TRBJ1-2; D is unclear. V was shortened by 4 bases and J by 4 bases, with 16 bases between the two germline ends. Germline V lookup: CDR1 LGHNT, CDR2 FRNRAP. CDR3 length: 15 residues. The CDR3 is CASGSSTRGPYGYTF. The DNA for the CDR3 is TGTGCTAGTGGTTCCTCCACCCGAGGGCCCTATGGCTACACCTTC.

V is TRBV3-1 (or the pseudogene TRBV3-2) and J is TRBJ1-2; D not resolved. Looked up from germline, CDR1 is LGHDT and CDR2 is YNNKEL (reference sequence). The CDR3 extends over 13 amino acids. Trimming shortened V by 4 bases and J by 5 bases, and 11 bases separated the two germline ends. The CDR3 DNA follows: TGTGCCAGCAGCCTGTTGCGAGGTTATGGCTACACCTTC. Residues: CASSLLRGYGYTF.

The J gene is TRBJ2-4, the V gene TRBV5-1; D is unclear. Deletions cut 1 base from V and 2 bases from J, with 13 bases between. CDR1 and CDR2 from the germline V gene are SGHRS and YFSETQ. There are 16 residues in the CDR3. The CDR3 sequence is CASSLNSYLSKNIQYF. The CDR3 region has the DNA TGCGCCAGCAGCTTGAACAGTTACCTGTCCAAAAACATTCAGTACTTC.

The chain employs TRBV28 and TRBJ1-4; D is possibly TRBD1 (5 bases). This CDR3 is built from 15 residues. V lost 6 bases and J 7 bases, leaving 18 bases between the germline ends. From germline, CDR1 is MDHEN and CDR2 SYDVKM. This CDR3 is CASSTAQGGGEKLFF. The CDR3, as DNA: TGTGCCAGCAGCACCGCTCAGGGTGGCGGTGAAAAACTGTTTTTT. Drawing the rest from reference TRBV28 and TRBJ1-4, the complete variable domain is DVKVTQSSRYLVKRTGEKVFLECVQDMDHENMFWYRQDPGLGLRLIYFSYDVKMKEKGDIPEGYSVSREKKERFSLILESASTNQTSMYLCASSTAQGGGEKLFFGSGTQLSVL.

The V call is TRBV7-3, the J call TRBJ1-2; weak D call: TRBD1 (6 bases). Trimming left V 5 bases short and J 5 bases short, with 21 bases between. CDR1 and CDR2 from the germline V gene are SGHTA and FQGTGA. The CDR3 covers 16 residues. DNA of the CDR3: TGTGCCAGCAGCCTTTCCCTTGCCGGGACACAATATGGCTACACCTTC. This encodes CASSLSLAGTQYGYTF.

The chain carries TRBV7-2 and TRBJ1-3; D remains unclear. CDR1 is SGHTA, CDR2 FQGNSA, per germline. Deletions cut 8 bases from V and 1 base from J, with 6 bases between. CDR3 length: 12 residues. The CDR3 is CASRESGNTIYF. The CDR3 nucleotides are TGTGCCAGCCGGGAGTCTGGAAACACCATATATTTT. Supplemented by reference TRBV7-2 and TRBJ1-3, the full variable domain reads GAGVSQSPSNKVTEKGKDVELRCDPISGHTALYWYRQSLGQGLEFLIYFQGNSAPDKSGLPSDRFSAERTGGSVSTLTIQRTQQEDSAVYLCASRESGNTIYFGEGSWLTVV.

This clone was counted a single time. The chain joins TRBV3-1 (or the pseudogene TRBV3-2) to TRBJ1-2, with D possibly matching TRBD1 (6 bases). The CDR3 has 15 residues. Per the germline V gene, CDR1 is LGHDT and CDR2 is YNNKEL (reference sequence). V was cut by 2 bases and J by 8 bases, with 18 bases left in between. This chain's CDR3 is CASSQRTGETGGYTF. The CDR3, as DNA: TGTGCCAGCAGCCAACGTACGGGGGAAACAGGGGGCTACACCTTC.

This chain connects TRBV2 to TRBJ1-1; D is unresolved. This CDR3 has 14 residues. Germline V gene lookup returns CDR1 SNHLY and CDR2 FYNNEI. Trimming left V 7 bases short and J 4 bases short, with 16 bases between. The DNA for the CDR3 is TGTGCCAGCACGTTATCGGGTTTACCCACTGAAGCTTTCTTT. Translation: CASTLSGLPTEAFF.

The rearrangement joins TRBV10-3 to TRBJ1-2; 12 bases align to TRBD1. The CDR3 is made up of 14 amino acids. V was pared by 4 bases and J by 13 bases, with 10 bases of the junction left unmatched. Per the germline V gene, CDR1 is ENHRY and CDR2 is SYGVKD. The CDR3 loop is CAISVGTGGARSTF. CDR3 DNA sequence: TGTGCCATCAGTGTGGGGACAGGGGGCGCGAGGAGCACCTTC.

The V and J genes are TRBV6-5 and TRBJ1-6, with D possibly TRBD1 on 5 matching bases. This CDR3 has 14 residues. Germline CDR1 and CDR2: MNHEY and SVGAGI. V lost 6 bases, J lost 9 bases, and 15 bases lay in between. The DNA for the CDR3 is TGTGCCAGCAGAAACCGACAGACCTCTTCACCCCTCCACTTT. Residues: CASRNRQTSSPLHF.

This chain connects TRBV4-1 to TRBJ2-3; no clear D. V lost 0 bases and J 2 bases, leaving 12 bases between the germline ends. CDR3 size: 16 residues. Germline assignment: CDR1 MGHRA and CDR2 YSYEKL. In nucleotides, the CDR3 is TGCGCCAGCAGCCAAGAGGGATTAGGGATCACAGATACGCAGTATTTT. Protein product: CASSQEGLGITDTQYF.

The rearrangement uses TRBV6-1 and TRBJ1-1; TRBD1 aligns across 7 bases. The germline V gene has CDR1 MNHNS and CDR2 SASEGT. The CDR3 extends over 14 amino acids. V lost 3 bases and J lost 7; bases outside the gene matches: 8. CDR3 in DNA: TGTGCCAGCAGTGAGGGCCAGGGGGTAAGTGAAGCTTTCTTT. It codes for CASSEGQGVSEAFF.

This chain links TRBV7-2 with TRBJ1-2; 7 bases fit TRBD1. The CDR3 covers 13 residues. CDR1 is SGHTA and CDR2 is FQGNSA in the germline V gene. V dropped 3 bases and J dropped 4; count of bases not matched to a gene: 2. Here the CDR3 DNA reads TGTGCCAGCAGCTTGGGACAGCTCTATGGCTACACCTTC. This sequence encodes CASSLGQLYGYTF.

The chain has TRBV2 and TRBJ1-2, with 7 bases that match TRBD1. The CDR3 runs to 16 residues. CDR1 is SNHLY, CDR2 FYNNEI, per germline. The V gene end was trimmed by 6 bases and the J gene end by 5 bases; junction bases not matched to a gene: 15. CDR3 amino acids: CASSQDRTPVGYGYTF. For the CDR3, the DNA is TGTGCCAGCAGCCAGGACAGGACTCCAGTGGGGTATGGCTACACCTTC. Full variable domain (remainder filled in from reference TRBV2 and TRBJ1-2): EPEVTQTPSHQVTQMGQEVILRCVPISNHLYFYWYRQILGQKVEFLVSFYNNEISEKSEIFDDQFSVERPDGSNFTLKIRSTKLEDSAMYFCASSQDRTPVGYGYTFGSGTRLTVV.

This clone showed up many times. This chain joins TRBV6-5 and TRBJ1-1; 7 bases agree with TRBD1. CDR3 length: 14 residues. V lost 5 bases and J lost 1; bases outside the gene matches: 4. Looked up from germline, CDR1 is MNHEY and CDR2 is SVGAGI. The CDR3 here is CASSRGQENTEAFF. In DNA form, the CDR3 reads TGTGCCAGCAGTCGAGGACAGGAGAACACTGAAGCTTTCTTT.

The rearrangement uses TRBV4-3 and TRBJ2-7; 14 positions agree with TRBD2. J gave up 0 bases and V 8 bases, and 9 bases lay outside the gene matches. The CDR3 has 17 amino acids. Germline V gene lookup returns CDR1 LGHNA and CDR2 YSLEER. The CDR3 DNA sequence: TGCGCCAGCTTTCCCGGGACTAGCGGGAGAGGCTCCTACGAGCAGTACTTC. Translated, it gives CASFPGTSGRGSYEQYF.

This sequence joins TRBV5-4 and TRBJ2-7, with 7 positions matching TRBD1. The germline V gene has CDR1 SGHNT and CDR2 YYREEE (reference sequence). The trim removed 4 bases at V and 0 bases at J, leaving 4 bases unmatched. CDR3 size: 14 residues. CDR3 region: CASSLDRASYEQYF. DNA for the CDR3: TGTGCCAGCAGCCTCGACAGGGCCTCCTACGAGCAGTACTTC.